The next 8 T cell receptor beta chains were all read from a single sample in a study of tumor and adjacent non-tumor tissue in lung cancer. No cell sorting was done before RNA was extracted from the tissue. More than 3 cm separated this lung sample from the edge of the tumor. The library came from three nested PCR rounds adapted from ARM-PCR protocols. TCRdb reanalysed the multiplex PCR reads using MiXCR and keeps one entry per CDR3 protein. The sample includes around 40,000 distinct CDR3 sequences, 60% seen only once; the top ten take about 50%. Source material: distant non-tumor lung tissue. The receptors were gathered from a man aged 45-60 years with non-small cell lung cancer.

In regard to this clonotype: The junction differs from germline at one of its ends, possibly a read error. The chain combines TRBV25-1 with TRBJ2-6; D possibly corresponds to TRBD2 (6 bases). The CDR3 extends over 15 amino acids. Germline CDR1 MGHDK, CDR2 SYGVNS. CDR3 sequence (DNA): TGTTCCAGCAGTGAGGGAGGTCTGGGGGCCAACGTCCTGACTTTC. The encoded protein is CSSSEGGLGANVLTF.

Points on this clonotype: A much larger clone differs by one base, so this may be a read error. The CDR3 loop is CASRAGGETQYF. The DNA of the CDR3 is TGCGCCAGCAGGGCGGGGGGGGAGACCCAGTACTTC. The V call is TRBV5-1, the J call TRBJ2-5, with 9 bases lining up with TRBD2. The CDR3 loop spans 12 amino acids. Germline assignment: CDR1 SGHRS and CDR2 YFSETQ. The V and J ends lost 5 bases and 5 bases, in that order; junction bases with no gene match: 1.

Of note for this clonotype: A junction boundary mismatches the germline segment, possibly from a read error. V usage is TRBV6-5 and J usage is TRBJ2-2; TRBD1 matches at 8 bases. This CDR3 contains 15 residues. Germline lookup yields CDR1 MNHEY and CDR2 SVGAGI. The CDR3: CAISNVRGQAGEMFF. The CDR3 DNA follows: TGTGCCATCAGCAACGTCAGGGGGCAGGCCGGGGAGATGTTTTTT.

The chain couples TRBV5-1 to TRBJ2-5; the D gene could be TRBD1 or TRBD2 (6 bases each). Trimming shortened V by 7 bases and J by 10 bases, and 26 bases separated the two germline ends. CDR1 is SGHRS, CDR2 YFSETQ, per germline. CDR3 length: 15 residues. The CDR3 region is CASGIQGGGGQSQYF. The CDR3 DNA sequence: TGCGCCAGCGGCATACAGGGAGGTGGTGGACAGAGCCAGTACTTC.

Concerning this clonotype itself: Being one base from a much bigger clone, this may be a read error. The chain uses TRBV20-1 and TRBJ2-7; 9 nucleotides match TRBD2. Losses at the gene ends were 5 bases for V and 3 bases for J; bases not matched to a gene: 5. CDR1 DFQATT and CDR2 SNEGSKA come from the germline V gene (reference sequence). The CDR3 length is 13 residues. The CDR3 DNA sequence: TGCAGTGCTTTAGCGGGAGTGAGCTACGAGCAGTACTTC. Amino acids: CSALAGVSYEQYF.

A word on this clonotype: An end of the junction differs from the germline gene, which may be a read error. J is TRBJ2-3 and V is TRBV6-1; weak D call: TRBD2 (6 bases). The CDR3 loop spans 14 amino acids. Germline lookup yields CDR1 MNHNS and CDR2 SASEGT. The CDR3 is CASTTTTSTDMQYF. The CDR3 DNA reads TGTGCCAGCACCACGACAACTAGCACAGATATGCAGTATTTT.

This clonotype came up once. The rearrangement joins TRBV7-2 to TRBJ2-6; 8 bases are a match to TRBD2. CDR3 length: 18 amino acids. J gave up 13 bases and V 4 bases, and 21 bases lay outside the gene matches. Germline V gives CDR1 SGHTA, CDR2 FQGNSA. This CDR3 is CASSSGVAGPSGAEVLTF. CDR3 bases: TGTGCCAGCAGCTCAGGGGTAGCGGGACCCTCTGGGGCCGAAGTCCTGACTTTC.

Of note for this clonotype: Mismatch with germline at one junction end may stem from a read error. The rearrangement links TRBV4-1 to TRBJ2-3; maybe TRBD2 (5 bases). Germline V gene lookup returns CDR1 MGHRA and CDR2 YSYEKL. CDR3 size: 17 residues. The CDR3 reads CASIQDSRTALGYTQYF. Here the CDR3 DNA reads TGCGCCAGCATCCAAGATAGCAGGACCGCACTAGGGTATACGCAGTATTTT.